The sequence of this T cell receptor (beta chain) was determined in a study of OX40 agonist ivuxolimab in advanced cancers. Background on the study: The patients got ivuxolimab, which is an agonistic anti-OX40 (CD134) antibody. Partial responses were achieved by three patients, of whom one had hepatocellular carcinoma and two had cutaneous melanoma.

Generated by immunoSEQ multiplex PCR, the TCRdb table keeps only in-frame clones and is missing some. The sample records some 74,000 clones, approximately 91% being singletons. Collection of blood occurred at baseline, at cycle 4 day 1, and at cycle 7 day 1. This clone was counted once. CDR1 SGHAT and CDR2 FQNNGV come from the germline V gene. The CDR3 has 18 residues. Trimming left V 1 base short and J 8 bases short, with 24 bases between. This clonotype was obtained from an adult with an advanced solid tumor such as melanoma, head and neck, liver or kidney cancer. The specimen was CD4+ or CD8+ T cells sorted from blood, collected in a trial of the OX40 agonist ivuxolimab. The chain couples TRBV11-2 to TRBJ2-1; a possible D gene is TRBD2 (6 bases). The CDR3 protein is CASSLGWGFGLASHEQFF. The CDR3 DNA reads as TGTGCCAGCAGCTTAGGGTGGGGGTTCGGCCTAGCGAGCCATGAGCAGTTCTTC. The full variable domain, rest sourced from reference TRBV11-2 and TRBJ2-1, is EAGVAQSPRYKIIEKRQSVAFWCNPISGHATLYWYQQILGQGPKLLIQFQNNGVVDDSQLPKDRFSAERLKGVDSTLKIQPAKLEDSAVYLCASSLGWGFGLASHEQFFGPGTRLTVL.